This entry lists 14 T cell receptor beta chains sequenced from one sample in a study of cytomegalovirus exposure and HLA in healthy donors. Primers: 60 Vbeta forward and 13 Jbeta reverse. This table comes from immunoSEQ multiplex PCR, and its TCRdb copy is limited to in-frame clones, with some not included. Here the sample spans tens of thousands of clones, 55% to 75% being singletons. Sequenced material: PBMCs. The receptors shown here come from a woman aged 50 to 60 in good health and CMV-seronegative.

The V gene is TRBV13, the J gene TRBJ1-3; 7 nucleotides line up with TRBD1. Germline-derived CDR1 and CDR2 are PRHDT and FYEKMQ (reference sequence). Germline trimming cut 4 bases from V and 1 base from J; bases unmatched to any gene: 10. CDR3 length: 17 residues. The CDR3 coding sequence is TGTGCCAGCAGCTCGCGTCGACAGGGCATTTCTGGAAACACCATATATTTT. Translating gives CASSSRRQGISGNTIYF.

This sequence joins TRBV29-1 and TRBJ2-5; a weak D match, TRBD2 (6 bases). The length of the CDR3 is 14 residues. Trimming shortened V by 2 bases and J by 2 bases, and 12 bases separated the two germline ends. Germline-derived CDR1 and CDR2 are SQVTM and ANQGSEA. The CDR3: CSVERDGTQETQYF. The CDR3 bases are TGCAGCGTTGAACGGGACGGGACTCAAGAGACCCAGTACTTC. The full variable domain, in which reference TRBV29-1 and TRBJ2-5 provide the parts outside the CDR3, is SAVISQKPSRDICQRGTSLTIQCQVDSQVTMMFWYRQQPGQSLTLIATANQGSEATYESGFVIDKFPISRPNLTFSTLTVSNMSPEDSSIYLCSVERDGTQETQYFGPGTRLLVL.

The gene calls are TRBV5-1 and TRBJ2-3, with 8 bases fitting TRBD1. The CDR3 loop spans 14 amino acids. With 7 bases clipped from V and 1 base from J, the junction kept 5 bases outside the gene matches. Germline V gene lookup returns CDR1 SGHRS and CDR2 YFSETQ. The CDR3 sequence is CASHTTGGTDTQYF. The CDR3 nucleotides read TGCGCCAGCCATACGACAGGGGGCACAGATACGCAGTATTTT. The full variable domain, completed using reference TRBV5-1 and TRBJ2-3, is KAGVTQTPRYLIKTRGQQVTLSCSPISGHRSVSWYQQTPGQGLQFLFEYFSETQRNKGNFPGRFSGRQFSNSRSEMNVSTLELGDSALYLCASHTTGGTDTQYFGPGTRLTVL.

The chain joins TRBV30 to TRBJ1-4, with D possibly being TRBD1 (5 bases). V lost 2 bases to trimming and J lost 1 base, with 20 bases between them. The CDR3 has 18 residues. Germline V gene data show CDR1 as GTSNPN and CDR2 as SVGIG (reference sequence). CDR3 in amino acids: CAWSFPMSGRVTNEKLFF. CDR3 bases: TGTGCCTGGAGTTTCCCGATGAGTGGCAGGGTAACTAATGAAAAACTGTTTTTT. Based on the CDR3 plus reference TRBV30 and TRBJ1-4, the full variable domain is SQTIHQWPATLVQPVGSPLSLECTVEGTSNPNLYWYRQAAGRGLQLLFYSVGIGQISSEVPQNLSASRPQDRQFILSSKKLLLSDSGFYLCAWSFPMSGRVTNEKLFFGSGTQLSVL.

The genes are TRBV4-1 and TRBJ2-5; D gene unclear. Germline V gene lookup returns CDR1 MGHRA and CDR2 YSYEKL. Trimming removed 0 bases at V and 5 bases at J, with 28 bases between. The CDR3 consists of 20 residues. The CDR3 loop reads CASSQDGATSQLVPIETQYF. The CDR3 region has the DNA TGCGCCAGCAGCCAAGATGGAGCAACCTCCCAGCTTGTTCCCATCGAGACCCAGTACTTC.

V is TRBV5-4 and J is TRBJ1-2, with D possibly TRBD1 on 5 matching bases. V was clipped by 2 bases and J by 4 bases, with 9 bases between them. The CDR3 runs 13 residues. Germline-derived CDR1 and CDR2 are SGHNT and YYREEE (reference sequence). Here the CDR3 reads CASSLDGGYGYTF. The CDR3 nucleotides are TGTGCCAGCAGCTTAGACGGGGGCTATGGCTACACCTTC.

The gene calls are TRBV18 and TRBJ1-4; D is undetermined. Germline V lookup: CDR1 KGHSH, CDR2 LQKENI. The V and J ends lost 3 bases and 6 bases respectively, with 11 bases between them. The length of the CDR3 is 14 residues. The DNA for the CDR3 is TGTGCCAGCTCACCTCAGGTCACAGATGAAAAACTGTTTTTT. Protein product: CASSPQVTDEKLFF.

The chain combines TRBV29-1 with TRBJ1-4, with 7 bases that match TRBD1. The CDR3 runs to 13 residues. Trimming cost V 5 bases and J 7 bases; bases outside gene matches: 7. In germline, CDR1 is SQVTM, CDR2 ANQGSEA. The CDR3 loop is CSVQRQGGEKLFF. DNA for the CDR3: TGCAGCGTTCAAAGACAGGGAGGTGAAAAACTGTTTTTT.

This clone is categorized as medium-sized. This chain links TRBV6-6 with TRBJ1-1; D is perhaps TRBD1 (5 bases). The CDR3 totals 13 residues. Germline CDR1 reads MNHNY; CDR2 reads SVGAGI (reference sequence). CDR3 residues: CSLGEGSNTEAFF. CDR3 bases: TGTTCCTTGGGGGAGGGATCGAACACTGAAGCTTTCTTT.

The chain's CDR3 is CASSQGGRERAHNEQFF. The CDR3 region has the DNA TGTGCCAGCAGCCAAGGGGGCAGGGAACGTGCTCATAATGAGCAGTTCTTC. This chain connects TRBV4-2 to TRBJ2-1, with D perhaps matching TRBD1 (5 bases). Germline CDR1 reads LGHNA; CDR2 reads YNFKEQ. CDR3 length equals 17 residues. Trimming left V 1 base short and J 7 bases short, with 20 bases between.

The rearrangement uses TRBV6-1 and TRBJ2-7; D not certain. This CDR3 contains 15 residues. CDR1 is MNHNS, CDR2 SASEGT, per germline. The V end lost 0 bases, the J end lost 0 bases, and 9 bases lay between the germline ends. CDR3 DNA sequence: TGTGCCAGCAGTGAAGCCGCTCGTAGCTCCTACGAGCAGTACTTC. Residues: CASSEAARSSYEQYF.

This clone was found a few times. This sequence joins TRBV19 and TRBJ1-4, with no clear D. This CDR3 comprises 14 residues. The V and J ends lost 5 bases and 0 bases respectively, with 7 bases between them. The V gene's germline CDR1 is LNHDA and CDR2 SQIVND (reference sequence). This chain's CDR3 is CASSLLATNEKLFF. CDR3 DNA: TGTGCCAGTAGTCTACTTGCAACTAATGAAAAACTGTTTTTT.

The chain links TRBV19 to TRBJ1-1, with D unresolved. Germline V lookup: CDR1 LNHDA, CDR2 SQIVND (reference sequence). The CDR3 is 14 residues long. Deletions cut 6 bases from V and 2 bases from J, with 13 bases between. Here the CDR3 DNA reads TGTGCCAGTAGGCCGGGTGGGTCAAACACTGAAGCTTTCTTT. Amino acids: CASRPGGSNTEAFF.

This clone was observed a handful of times. This chain uses TRBV6-5 with TRBJ1-1; a weak D match, TRBD1 (5 bases). The V and J ends lost 4 bases and 7 bases respectively, with 13 bases between them. The CDR3 is 13 amino acids. Germline-derived CDR1 and CDR2 are MNHEY and SVGAGI. CDR3 bases: TGTGCCAGCAGTTCACAGGCAAAACTTGAAGCTTTCTTT. Residues: CASSSQAKLEAFF.